The next 6 T cell receptor beta chains were all read from a single sample in a study of shared clonotypes between healthy human individuals. Profiled with immunoSEQ multiplex PCR; TCRdb holds only in-frame clones, not every one. The repertoire includes roughly 2.5 million clones, just over 90% of them detected once, and roughly 0.13% sits in the top ten. Material for sequencing was naive CD4+ T cells sorted from blood. Subset indicated: CD45RA+ positively selected. These receptors were taken from a man between 18 and 35 years old in good health.

This sequence joins TRBV7-2 and TRBJ2-2; D unresolved. Per the germline V gene, CDR1 is SGHTA and CDR2 is FQGNSA. V lost 6 bases and J 1 base, leaving 12 bases between the germline ends. The CDR3 length is 15 residues. The CDR3 region is CASRKNPQNTGELFF. CDR3 nucleotides: TGTGCCAGCAGGAAAAACCCCCAGAACACCGGGGAGCTGTTTTTT.

V usage is TRBV7-2 and J usage is TRBJ2-2; 12 nucleotides line up with TRBD2. Germline CDR1 is SGHTA and CDR2 is FQGNSA. The CDR3 loop spans 17 amino acids. J gave up 5 bases and V 4 bases, and 8 bases lay outside the gene matches. Written as DNA, the CDR3 is TGTGCCAGCAGCTCTTATACACTAGCGGGGGGAACCGGGGAGCTGTTTTTT. It is translated as CASSSYTLAGGTGELFF.

This clone was seen only once. The gene calls are TRBV5-6 and TRBJ2-2; D call uncertain. Trimming removed 1 base from V and 3 bases from J, with 10 bases in between. In germline, CDR1 is SGHDT, CDR2 YYEEEE. The CDR3 spans 15 residues. The CDR3 reads CASSLLTSDTGELFF. As DNA, the CDR3 is TGTGCCAGCAGCTTGTTAACTTCGGACACCGGGGAGCTGTTTTTT. Full variable domain (remainder filled in from reference TRBV5-6 and TRBJ2-2): DAGVTQSPTHLIKTRGQQVTLRCSPKSGHDTVSWYQQALGQGPQFIFQYYEEEERQRGNFPDRFSGHQFPNYSSELNVNALLLGDSALYLCASSLLTSDTGELFFGEGSRLTVL.

This clone was detected once. This chain uses TRBV6-1 with TRBJ2-5; 10 bases agree with TRBD1. V lost 5 bases, J lost 5 bases, and 8 bases stayed unmatched. Looked up from germline, CDR1 is MNHNS and CDR2 is SASEGT. The CDR3 loop spans 15 amino acids. The CDR3 reads CASSLDDRGRETQYF. The CDR3 DNA is TGTGCCAGCAGTCTAGATGACAGGGGGCGGGAGACCCAGTACTTC.

The V call is TRBV29-1, the J call TRBJ2-2; possible D gene TRBD1, 6 bases. CDR3 length: 12 residues. Germline assignment: CDR1 SQVTM and CDR2 ANQGSEA. CDR3 residues: CSSYRDTGELFF. In DNA form, the CDR3 reads TGCAGTAGTTACAGGGACACCGGGGAGCTGTTTTTT.

The rearrangement joins TRBV7-9 to TRBJ1-3; D uncertain. The V gene's germline CDR1 is SEHNR and CDR2 FQNEAQ (reference sequence). The CDR3 totals 12 residues. V was cut by 5 bases and J by 8 bases, with 10 bases left in between. The CDR3 loop is CASSPRVDTIYF. The CDR3 coding sequence is TGTGCCAGCAGCCCTCGGGTGGACACCATATATTTT.